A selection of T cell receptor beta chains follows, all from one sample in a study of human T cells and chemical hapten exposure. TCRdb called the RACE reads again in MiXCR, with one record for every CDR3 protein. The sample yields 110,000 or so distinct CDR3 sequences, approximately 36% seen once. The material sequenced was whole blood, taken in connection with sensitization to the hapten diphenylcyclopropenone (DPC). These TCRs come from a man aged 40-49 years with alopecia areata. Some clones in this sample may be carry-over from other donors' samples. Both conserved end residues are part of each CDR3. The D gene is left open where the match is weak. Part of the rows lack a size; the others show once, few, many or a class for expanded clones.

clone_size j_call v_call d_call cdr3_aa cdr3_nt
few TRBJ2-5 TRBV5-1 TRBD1 CASSLGQGMETQYF TGCGCCAGCAGCCTGGGACAGGGGATGGAGACCCAGTACTTC
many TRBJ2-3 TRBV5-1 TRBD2 CASSLARLATDTQYF TGCGCCAGCAGCTTGGCCCGACTAGCCACAGATACGCAGTATTTT
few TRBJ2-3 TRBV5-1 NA CASSFTGPDTQYF TGCGCCAGCAGCTTCACCGGCCCAGATACGCAGTATTTT
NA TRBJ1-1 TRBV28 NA CASSSLLAGEVGVEAFF TGTGCCAGCAGTTCCCTACTGGCGGGGGAGGTTGGTGTTGAAGCTTTCTTT
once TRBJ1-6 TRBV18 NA CASSQDNTGSPLHF TGTGCCAGCTCACAAGACAATACGGGTTCACCCCTCCACTTT
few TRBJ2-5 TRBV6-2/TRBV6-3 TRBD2 CASNQGGLARATQYF TGTGCCAGCAACCAAGGGGGACTAGCGAGGGCGACCCAGTACTTC
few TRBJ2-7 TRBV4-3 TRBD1 CASSQGTGVIYEQYF TGCGCCAGCAGCCAAGGGACAGGTGTTATCTACGAGCAGTACTTC
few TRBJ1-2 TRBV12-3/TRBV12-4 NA CASSLDGYTF TGTGCCAGCAGTTTGGATGGCTACACCTTC
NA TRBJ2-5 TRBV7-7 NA CASSLAQGSQETQYF TGTGCTAGCAGCTTAGCCCAGGGCAGCCAAGAGACCCAGTACTTC
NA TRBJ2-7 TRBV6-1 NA CASRPGQTYEQYF TGTGCCAGCAGACCGGGACAAACGTACGAGCAGTACTTC
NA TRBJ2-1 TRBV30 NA CAWSRSSYNEQFF TGTGCCTGGAGTCGGAGCTCCTACAATGAGCAGTTCTTC
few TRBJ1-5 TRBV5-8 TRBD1 CASSLTGTGDQPQHF TGTGCCAGCAGCCTAACCGGGACAGGGGATCAGCCCCAGCATTTT
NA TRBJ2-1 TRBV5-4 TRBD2 CASSPGASGRNEQFF TGTGCCAGCAGCCCTGGGGCTAGCGGCCGCAATGAGCAGTTCTTC
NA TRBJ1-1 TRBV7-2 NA CASSLGQGLGTEAFF TGTGCCAGCAGCTTAGGGCAGGGGTTGGGCACTGAAGCTTTCTTT
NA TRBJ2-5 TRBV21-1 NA CASPLDKIQFQKTQYF TGTGCCAGCCCCTTGGATAAGATCCAATTTCAGAAGACCCAGTACTTC
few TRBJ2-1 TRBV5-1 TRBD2 CASSLAVGVAGRNNEQFF TGCGCCAGCAGCTTGGCCGTAGGGGTAGCGGGAAGAAACAATGAGCAGTTCTTC
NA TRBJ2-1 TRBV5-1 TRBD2 CASSLAQTSGEQFF TGCGCCAGCAGCTTGGCCCAGACTAGCGGGGAGCAGTTCTTC
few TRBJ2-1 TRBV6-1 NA CASKSGLLYNEQFF TGTGCCAGCAAGAGTGGTCTACTCTACAATGAGCAGTTCTTC
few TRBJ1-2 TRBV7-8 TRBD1 CASSPEQGARGYTF TGTGCCAGCAGCCCCGAGCAGGGGGCAAGGGGCTACACCTTC
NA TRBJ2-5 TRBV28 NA CASSLTTDLAAETQYF TGTGCCAGCAGTCTCACCACGGACTTAGCGGCAGAGACCCAGTACTTC
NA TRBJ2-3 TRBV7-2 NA CASSLFTSTDTQYF TGTGCCAGCAGCTTATTTACGAGCACAGATACGCAGTATTTT
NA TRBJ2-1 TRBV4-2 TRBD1 CASSQGQGRNNEQFF TGTGCCAGCAGCCAGGGACAGGGGCGCAACAATGAGCAGTTCTTC
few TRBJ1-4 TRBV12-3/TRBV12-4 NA CASMGSNEKLFF TGTGCCAGCATGGGGTCAAATGAAAAACTGTTTTTT
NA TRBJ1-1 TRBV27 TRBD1 CASSERQGATEAFF TGTGCCAGCAGTGAAAGGCAGGGGGCGACTGAAGCTTTCTTT
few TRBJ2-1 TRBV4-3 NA CASSQLAGTDNEQFF TGCGCCAGCAGCCAATTAGCTGGGACCGACAATGAGCAGTTCTTC
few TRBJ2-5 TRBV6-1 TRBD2 CASSPSSGRWETQYF TGTGCCAGCAGCCCTTCTAGCGGGAGATGGGAGACCCAGTACTTC
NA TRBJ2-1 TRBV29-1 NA CSATGRGNEQFF TGCAGCGCCACCGGGAGAGGTAATGAGCAGTTCTTC
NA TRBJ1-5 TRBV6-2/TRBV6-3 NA CASSTTAYQPQHF TGTGCCAGCAGTACGACAGCCTATCAGCCCCAGCATTTT
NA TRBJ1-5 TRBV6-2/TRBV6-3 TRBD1 CASTGQGAAQPQHF TGTGCCAGCACCGGACAGGGGGCGGCTCAGCCCCAGCATTTT
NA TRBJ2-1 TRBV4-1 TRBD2 CASSQPSGRAASARYNEQFF TGCGCCAGCAGCCAACCTAGCGGGAGGGCCGCTTCCGCACGGTACAATGAGCAGTTCTTC
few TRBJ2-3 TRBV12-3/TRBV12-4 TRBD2 CASSSTSGRRTDTQYF TGTGCCAGCAGTTCAACTAGCGGGAGGCGGACAGATACGCAGTATTTT
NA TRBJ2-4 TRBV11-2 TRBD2 CASSSLMRRSGENIQYF TGTGCCAGCAGCTCCCTTATGCGACGGAGCGGGGAAAACATTCAGTACTTC
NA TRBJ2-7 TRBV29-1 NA CSVDTGKYEQYF TGCAGCGTTGATACTGGGAAGTACGAGCAGTACTTC
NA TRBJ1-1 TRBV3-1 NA CASSQNRVNTEAFF TGTGCCAGCAGCCAAAACAGGGTGAACACTGAAGCTTTCTTT
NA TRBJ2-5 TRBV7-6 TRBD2 CASSPVLVAGGPKTQYF TGTGCCAGCAGCCCGGTCTTGGTAGCGGGAGGGCCGAAGACCCAGTACTTC
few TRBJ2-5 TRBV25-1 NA CASSVQGGGQTQYF TGTGCCAGCAGTGTACAGGGTGGCGGGCAGACCCAGTACTTC
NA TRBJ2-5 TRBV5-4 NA CASSFMGPETQYF TGTGCCAGCAGCTTTATGGGGCCTGAGACCCAGTACTTC
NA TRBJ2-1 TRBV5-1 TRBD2 CASSLVLAGSSYNEQFF TGCGCCAGCAGCTTGGTCCTAGCGGGTAGCTCCTACAATGAGCAGTTCTTC
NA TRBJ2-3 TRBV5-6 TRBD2 CASSKLAGGPTQYF TGTGCCAGCAGCAAGCTAGCGGGAGGGCCAACGCAGTATTTT
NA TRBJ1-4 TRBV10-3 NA CAIRTDTNEKLFF TGTGCCATTAGGACAGACACTAATGAAAAACTGTTTTTT
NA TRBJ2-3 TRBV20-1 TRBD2 CSARVAGGSDTQYF TGCAGTGCCAGAGTGGCGGGAGGGTCAGATACGCAGTATTTT
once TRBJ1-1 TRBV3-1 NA CASSQRDQGTEAFF TGTGCCAGCAGCCAAAGGGATCAGGGCACTGAAGCTTTCTTT
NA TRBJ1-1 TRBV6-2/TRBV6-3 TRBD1 CASSLQHLDRDGTEAFF TGTGCCAGCAGTCTCCAACATTTAGACAGGGATGGAACTGAAGCTTTCTTT
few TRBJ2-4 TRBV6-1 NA CASSGGLGANIQYF TGTGCCAGCAGTGGTGGGCTGGGGGCGAACATTCAGTACTTC
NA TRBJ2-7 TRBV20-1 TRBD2 CSARDFGGRLYEQYF TGCAGTGCTAGGGATTTTGGCGGGAGGCTGTACGAGCAGTACTTC
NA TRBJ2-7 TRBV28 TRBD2 CASSLGLAGSYEQYF TGTGCCAGCAGTTTAGGGCTAGCGGGATCCTACGAGCAGTACTTC
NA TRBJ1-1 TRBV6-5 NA CASKGLEEAFF TGTGCCAGCAAGGGATTAGAAGAAGCTTTCTTT
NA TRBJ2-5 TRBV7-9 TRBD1 CASSWQGARETQYF TGTGCCAGCAGCTGGCAGGGGGCAAGAGAGACCCAGTACTTC
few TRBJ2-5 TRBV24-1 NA CATSGVGQETQYF TGTGCCACCAGTGGGGTCGGGCAAGAGACCCAGTACTTC
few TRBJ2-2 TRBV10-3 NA CAISESKWRDNTGELFF TGTGCCATCAGTGAGTCGAAATGGCGGGACAACACCGGGGAGCTGTTTTTT
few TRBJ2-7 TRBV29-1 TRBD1 CSVGDRVSYEQYF TGCAGCGTTGGAGACAGGGTATCCTACGAGCAGTACTTC
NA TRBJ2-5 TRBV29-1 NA CSGGKFGETQYF TGCAGCGGTGGGAAGTTTGGAGAGACCCAGTACTTC
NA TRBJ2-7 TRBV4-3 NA CASSPSSGAYEQYF TGCGCCAGCAGCCCTTCAAGCGGAGCCTACGAGCAGTACTTC
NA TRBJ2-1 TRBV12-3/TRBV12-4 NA CASSLAGVRYNEQFF TGTGCCAGCAGTTTAGCGGGAGTAAGATACAATGAGCAGTTCTTC
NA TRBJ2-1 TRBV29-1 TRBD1 CSVEKGQGNNEQFF TGCAGCGTTGAAAAAGGACAGGGCAACAATGAGCAGTTCTTC
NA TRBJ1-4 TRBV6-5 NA CASRSTGLAGEKLFF TGTGCCAGCAGGTCCACAGGGCTCGCTGGAGAAAAACTGTTTTTT
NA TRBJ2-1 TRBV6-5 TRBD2 CASSLLAGDLQFF TGTGCCAGCAGCCTACTAGCGGGAGACCTTCAGTTCTTC
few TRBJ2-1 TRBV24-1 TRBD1 CATSEDRGLRDEQFF TGTGCCACCAGCGAGGACAGGGGCCTTCGCGATGAGCAGTTCTTC
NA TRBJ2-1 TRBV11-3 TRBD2 CASSLALSGSSYNEQFF TGTGCCAGCAGCTTAGCCCTTAGCGGGAGCTCCTACAATGAGCAGTTCTTC